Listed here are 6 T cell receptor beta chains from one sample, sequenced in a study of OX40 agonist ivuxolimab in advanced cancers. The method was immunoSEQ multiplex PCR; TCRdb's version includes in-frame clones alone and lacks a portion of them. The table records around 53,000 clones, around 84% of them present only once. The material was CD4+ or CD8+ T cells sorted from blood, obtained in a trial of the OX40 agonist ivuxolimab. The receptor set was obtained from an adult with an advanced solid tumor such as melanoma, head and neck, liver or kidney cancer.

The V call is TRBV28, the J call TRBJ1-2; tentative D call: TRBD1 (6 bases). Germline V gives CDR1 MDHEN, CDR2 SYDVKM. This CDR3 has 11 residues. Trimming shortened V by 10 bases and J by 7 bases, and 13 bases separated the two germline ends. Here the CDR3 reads CATHVRGGYTF. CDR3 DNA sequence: TGTGCCACTCACGTCAGGGGTGGCTACACCTTC.

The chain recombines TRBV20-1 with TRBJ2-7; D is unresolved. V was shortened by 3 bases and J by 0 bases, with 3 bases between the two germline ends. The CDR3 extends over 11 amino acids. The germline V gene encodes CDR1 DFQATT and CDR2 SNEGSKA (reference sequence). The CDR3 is CSARYSYEQYF. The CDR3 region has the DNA TGCAGTGCTAGGTACTCCTACGAGCAGTACTTC.

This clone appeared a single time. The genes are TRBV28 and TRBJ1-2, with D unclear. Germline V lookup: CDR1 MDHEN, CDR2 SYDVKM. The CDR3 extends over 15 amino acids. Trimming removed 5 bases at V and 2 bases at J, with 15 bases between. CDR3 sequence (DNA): TGTGCCAGCAGTGACACCCCACCCGGGAACTATGGCTACACCTTC. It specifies CASSDTPPGNYGYTF.

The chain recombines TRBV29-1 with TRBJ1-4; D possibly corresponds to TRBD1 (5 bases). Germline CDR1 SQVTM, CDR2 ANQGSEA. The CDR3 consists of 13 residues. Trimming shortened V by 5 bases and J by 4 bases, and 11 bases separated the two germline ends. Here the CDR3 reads CSVPQDLNEKLFF. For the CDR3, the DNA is TGCAGCGTTCCACAGGATCTTAATGAAAAACTGTTTTTT.

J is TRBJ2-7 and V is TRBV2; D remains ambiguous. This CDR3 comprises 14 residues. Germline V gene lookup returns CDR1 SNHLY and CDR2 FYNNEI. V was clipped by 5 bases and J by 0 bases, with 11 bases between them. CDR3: CASSWGSSSYEQYF. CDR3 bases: TGTGCCAGCAGTTGGGGATCGAGCTCCTACGAGCAGTACTTC.

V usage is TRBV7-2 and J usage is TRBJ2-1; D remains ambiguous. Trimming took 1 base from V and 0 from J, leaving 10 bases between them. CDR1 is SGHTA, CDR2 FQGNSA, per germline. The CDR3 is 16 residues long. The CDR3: CASSLGGPHSYNEQFF. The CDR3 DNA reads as TGTGCCAGCAGCTTAGGGGGTCCTCACTCCTACAATGAGCAGTTCTTC.